The 22 T cell receptor beta chains below all came from one sample that was sequenced in a study of blood T cell repertoires in COVID-19. Profiling relied on immunoSEQ multiplex PCR, and the TCRdb table lists in-frame clones only, not all of them. In the table there are about 270,000 clones, 85% to 90% of which are singletons. The sequencing sample was made of peripheral blood. All receptors come from a woman aged 25 to 39 with COVID-19, enrolled during active disease.

V usage is TRBV2 and J usage is TRBJ2-5, with D possibly matching TRBD2 (5 bases). CDR1 SNHLY and CDR2 FYNNEI come from the germline V gene. The CDR3 consists of 13 residues. The ends were cut back, 4 bases at V and 5 bases at J, with 11 bases in the middle. The CDR3 spells CASSAEGFETQYF. The CDR3 region has the DNA TGTGCCAGCAGTGCCGAGGGTTTCGAGACCCAGTACTTC.

The chain combines TRBV7-8 with TRBJ2-7, with D possibly matching TRBD2 (5 bases). Trimming left V 1 base short and J 6 bases short, with 13 bases between. The CDR3 length is 14 residues. CDR1 is SGHVS, CDR2 FQNEAQ, per germline. The CDR3 is CASSLVGLAPEQYF. CDR3 coding DNA: TGTGCCAGCAGCTTAGTCGGGCTAGCCCCCGAGCAGTACTTC.

The chain combines TRBV28 with TRBJ2-7; 7 nucleotides align to TRBD1. V lost 8 bases and J lost 7; bases outside the gene matches: 14. The CDR3 consists of 14 residues. The germline V gene has CDR1 MDHEN and CDR2 SYDVKM. The CDR3 DNA is TGTGCCAGCCTGACGCGAGGGGGCCTGGGGGAGCAGTACTTC. This sequence encodes CASLTRGGLGEQYF.

The rearrangement joins TRBV6-5 to TRBJ1-2, with TRBD1 matching over 7 bases. The CDR3 loop spans 13 amino acids. V was clipped by 6 bases and J by 3 bases; unmatched bases: 4. Germline-derived CDR1 and CDR2 are MNHEY and SVGAGI. The DNA of the CDR3 is TGTGCCAGCAGAAGACAGGGCGACTATGGCTACACCTTC. As protein: CASRRQGDYGYTF.

The rearrangement joins TRBV6-2 or TRBV6-3 to TRBJ1-1; no reliable D call. Germline values: CDR1 MNHEY, CDR2 SVGEGT. Trimming pared 0 bases from V and 8 bases from J, leaving 25 bases between. The CDR3 spans 18 residues. CDR3 residues: CASSYSNRRTYQEGEAFF. The DNA of the CDR3 is TGTGCCAGCAGTTACTCGAATCGAAGAACCTACCAGGAGGGCGAAGCTTTCTTT.

The J gene is TRBJ2-3, the V gene TRBV4-2; 12 nucleotides line up with TRBD2. V lost 1 base and J lost 4; bases outside the gene matches: 6. Germline V gene lookup returns CDR1 LGHNA and CDR2 YNFKEQ. The CDR3 extends over 17 amino acids. This CDR3 reads CASSQGASGGVADTQYF. CDR3 nucleotide sequence: TGTGCCAGCAGCCAAGGGGCTAGCGGGGGGGTTGCAGATACGCAGTATTTT.

The rearrangement joins TRBV3-1 (or the pseudogene TRBV3-2) to TRBJ2-7, with D maybe TRBD2 (6 bases). The V gene lost 0 bases and the J gene lost 2 bases, with 14 bases spanning the gap. CDR3 length: 16 residues. Germline values: CDR1 LGHDT, CDR2 YNNKEL (reference sequence). DNA for the CDR3: TGTGCCAGCAGCCAAGATCGGGAGAAGCCCACCTACGAGCAGTACTTC. Its protein is CASSQDREKPTYEQYF.

As concerns this clone: Other nucleotide sequences from this sample produce the same CDR3. The J gene is TRBJ1-5, the V gene TRBV18; D gene unclear. The CDR3 sequence is 13 residues long. V lost 2 bases and J 4 bases, leaving 6 bases between the germline ends. CDR1 is KGHSH and CDR2 is LQKENI in the germline V gene. This chain's CDR3 is CASSPGQNQPQHF. The CDR3 coding sequence is TGTGCCAGCTCACCAGGGCAGAATCAGCCCCAGCATTTT.

This clone has a handful of counts. The chain has TRBV5-6 and TRBJ2-4; 7 bases agree with TRBD2. J was trimmed by 8 bases and V by 6 bases; bases with no gene match: 5. The CDR3 has 12 residues. CDR1 is SGHDT and CDR2 is YYEEEE in the germline V gene. CDR3 DNA: TGTGCCAGCAATAATCGGGAGGACATTCAGTACTTC. It specifies CASNNREDIQYF.

This clone came up a few times. The chain recombines TRBV28 with TRBJ2-2, with D perhaps matching TRBD2 (6 bases). This CDR3 contains 14 residues. The V end lost 5 bases, the J end lost 6 bases, and 13 bases lay between the germline ends. CDR1 and CDR2 (germline): MDHEN, SYDVKM. The CDR3 loop reads CASSASPGAGELFF. Here the CDR3 DNA reads TGTGCCAGCAGTGCGAGCCCGGGGGCCGGGGAGCTGTTTTTT.

J is TRBJ2-3 and V is TRBV18, with 8 bases aligning to TRBD1. This CDR3 has 16 amino acids. Trimming at V came to 2 bases and at J to 4 bases, leaving 8 bases not matched to a gene. CDR1 and CDR2 from the germline V gene are KGHSH and LQKENI. The DNA of the CDR3 is TGTGCCAGCTCACCAGAAGGCAGGGGGCGTGCAGATACGCAGTATTTT. Amino acids: CASSPEGRGRADTQYF.

J is TRBJ2-2 and V is TRBV7-7; D may be TRBD1 (6 bases). V was trimmed by 5 bases and J by 1 base, leaving 11 bases between them. Germline V gene data show CDR1 as SSHAT and CDR2 as FNYEAQ (reference sequence). The CDR3 extends over 15 amino acids. The CDR3 is CASSPGTMNTGELFF. The DNA of the CDR3 is TGTGCCAGCAGCCCCGGGACAATGAACACCGGGGAGCTGTTTTTT.

V and J are TRBV7-7 and TRBJ2-2; possibly TRBD2 for D (8 bases). Deletions cut 5 bases from V and 8 bases from J, with 24 bases between. This CDR3 has 17 residues. Per germline, CDR1 SSHAT and CDR2 FNYEAQ (reference sequence). CDR3 coding DNA: TGTGCCAGCAGCCCATCAGGGGGAGCGGGGGACCTTGGGGAGCTGTTTTTT. Protein sequence: CASSPSGGAGDLGELFF.

The chain has TRBV18 and TRBJ1-1; D gene ambiguous. V was pared by 1 base and J by 1 base, with 10 bases between. The CDR3 is 15 residues long. Germline V gene lookup returns CDR1 KGHSH and CDR2 LQKENI. This CDR3 reads CASSPLHTQNTEAFF. Written as DNA, the CDR3 is TGTGCCAGCTCACCACTCCACACCCAGAACACTGAAGCTTTCTTT.

The rearrangement links TRBV27 to TRBJ1-5; TRBD1 matches at 8 bases. The CDR3 is 16 residues long. V lost 0 bases, J lost 8 bases, and 9 bases stayed unmatched. CDR1 is MNHEY, CDR2 SMNVEV, per germline (reference sequence). In nucleotides, the CDR3 is TGTGCCAGCAGTTTATCAGGACAGGGATGGGTTGAGCCCCAGCATTTT. Translation: CASSLSGQGWVEPQHF.

This clone was detected only a few times. The chain links TRBV10-2 to TRBJ2-3; 10 nucleotides match TRBD2. V dropped 8 bases and J dropped 0; count of bases not matched to a gene: 11. This CDR3 contains 17 residues. Germline CDR1 WSHSY, CDR2 SAAADI. The DNA for the CDR3 is TGCGCCAGCTCGGAGCTAGCGGGGGCCTCTAGCACAGATACGCAGTATTTT. It codes for CASSELAGASSTDTQYF.

The gene calls are TRBV27 and TRBJ1-2; D might be TRBD1 (5 bases). The germline V and J ends were trimmed by 6 bases and 9 bases, with 20 bases remaining between them. Germline V CDR1 and CDR2: MNHEY, SMNVEV (reference sequence). CDR3 length: 14 amino acids. CDR3 in DNA: TGTGCCAGCAGCTTCCTTCCAGGGAGGGAAAGCTACACCTTC. This sequence encodes CASSFLPGRESYTF.

This clone was seen only a few times. The chain joins TRBV7-9 to TRBJ2-1, with 7 bases matching TRBD2. Per germline, CDR1 SEHNR and CDR2 FQNEAQ (reference sequence). The CDR3 is 12 residues long. The ends lost 5 bases at V and 10 bases at J; junction bases unmatched: 5. The CDR3 nucleotides read TGTGCCAGCAGCAGACTAGCCCGGGAGCAGTTCTTC. It is translated as CASSRLAREQFF.

CDR3 bases: TGTGCCAGCTCACCTTCTCACGGACAGGGGGGTCCCAATGAAAAACTGTTTTTT. Translating it yields CASSPSHGQGGPNEKLFF. This chain links TRBV18 with TRBJ1-4; 10 bases line up with TRBD1. The CDR3 loop spans 18 amino acids. Germline CDR1 reads KGHSH; CDR2 reads LQKENI. V was pared by 3 bases and J by 5 bases, with 12 bases of the junction left unmatched.

The chain is built from TRBV5-5 and TRBJ1-2, with TRBD1 matching over 11 bases. The CDR3 is 15 amino acids. Germline V gives CDR1 SGHKS, CDR2 YYEKEE (reference sequence). V dropped 4 bases and J dropped 5; count of bases not matched to a gene: 7. CDR3 sequence: CASSAGTGGRYGYTF. The CDR3 nucleotides read TGTGCCAGCAGCGCAGGGACAGGGGGAAGGTATGGCTACACCTTC.

The V gene is TRBV2, the J gene TRBJ1-5; tentatively, D is TRBD1 (6 bases). The V gene's germline CDR1 is SNHLY and CDR2 FYNNEI. The V gene lost 2 bases and the J gene lost 7 bases, with 18 bases spanning the gap. This CDR3 is built from 16 residues. CDR3 residues: CASSEMGGRVGQPQHF. The CDR3 nucleotides are TGTGCCAGCAGTGAAATGGGGGGGCGCGTGGGGCAGCCCCAGCATTTT.

The rearrangement uses TRBV7-2 and TRBJ1-3; tentative D call: TRBD1 (5 bases). V lost 1 base, J lost 4 bases, and 8 bases lay in between. In germline, CDR1 is SGHTA, CDR2 FQGNSA. This CDR3 spans 14 amino acids. In DNA, the CDR3 is TGTGCCAGCAGCTTAGGCGCAGGGGGAAACACCATATATTTT. Translated: CASSLGAGGNTIYF.